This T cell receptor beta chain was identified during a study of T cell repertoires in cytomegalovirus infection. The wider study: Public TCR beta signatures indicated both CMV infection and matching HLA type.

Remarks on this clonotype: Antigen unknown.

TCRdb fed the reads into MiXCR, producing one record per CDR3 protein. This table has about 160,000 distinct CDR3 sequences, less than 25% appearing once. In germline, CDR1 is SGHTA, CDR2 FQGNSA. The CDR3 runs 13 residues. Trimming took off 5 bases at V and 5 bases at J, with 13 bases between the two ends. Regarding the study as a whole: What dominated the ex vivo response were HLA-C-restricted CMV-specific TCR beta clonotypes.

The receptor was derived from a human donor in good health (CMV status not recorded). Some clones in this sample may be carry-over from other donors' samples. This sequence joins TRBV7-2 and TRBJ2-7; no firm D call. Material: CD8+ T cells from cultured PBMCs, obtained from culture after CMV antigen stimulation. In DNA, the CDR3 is TGTGCCAGCAGCCTAAGACAATCCCACGAGCAGTACTTC. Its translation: CASSLRQSHEQYF.